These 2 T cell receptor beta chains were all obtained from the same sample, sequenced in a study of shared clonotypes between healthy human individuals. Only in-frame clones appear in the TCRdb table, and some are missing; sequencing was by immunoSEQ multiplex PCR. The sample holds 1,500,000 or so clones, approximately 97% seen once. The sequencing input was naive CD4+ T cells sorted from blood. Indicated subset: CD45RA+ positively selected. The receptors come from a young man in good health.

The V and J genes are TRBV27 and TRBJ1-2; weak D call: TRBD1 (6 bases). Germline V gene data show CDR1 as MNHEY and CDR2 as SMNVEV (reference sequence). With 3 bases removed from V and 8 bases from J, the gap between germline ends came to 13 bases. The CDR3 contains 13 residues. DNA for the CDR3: TGTGCCAGCAGTTTCGACCCGACAGGAGGCTACACCTTC. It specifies CASSFDPTGGYTF.

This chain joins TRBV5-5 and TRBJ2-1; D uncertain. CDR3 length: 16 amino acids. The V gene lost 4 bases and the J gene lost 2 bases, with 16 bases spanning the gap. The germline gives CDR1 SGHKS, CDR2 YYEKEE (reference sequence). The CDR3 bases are TGTGCCAGCAGCAAGAATGCCCGGCAGACCTACAATGAGCAGTTCTTC. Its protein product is CASSKNARQTYNEQFF.